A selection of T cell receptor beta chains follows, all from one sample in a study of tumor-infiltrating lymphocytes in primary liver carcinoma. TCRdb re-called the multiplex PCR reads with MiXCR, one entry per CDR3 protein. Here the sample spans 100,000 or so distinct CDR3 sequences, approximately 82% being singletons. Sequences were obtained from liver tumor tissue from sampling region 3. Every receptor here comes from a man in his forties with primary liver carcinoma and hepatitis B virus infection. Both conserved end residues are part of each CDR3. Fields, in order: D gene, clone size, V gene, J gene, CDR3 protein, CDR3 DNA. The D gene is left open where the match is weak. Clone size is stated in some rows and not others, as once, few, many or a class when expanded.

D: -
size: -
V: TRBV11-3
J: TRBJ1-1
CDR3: CVRSLARGSQALF
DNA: TGTGTCAGGAGCTTAGCAAGGGGGTCTCAAGCTTTATTT

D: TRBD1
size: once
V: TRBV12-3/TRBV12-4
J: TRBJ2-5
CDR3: CAGSSDRAQETQYF
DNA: TGTGCCGGCAGCTCGGACAGGGCCCAAGAGACCCAGTACTTC

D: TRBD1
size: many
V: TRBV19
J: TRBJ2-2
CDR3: CASNTGVTGELFF
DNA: TGTGCCAGTAATACAGGGGTCACCGGGGAGCTGTTTTTT

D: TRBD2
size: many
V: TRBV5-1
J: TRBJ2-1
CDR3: CASSRTSGSYNEQFF
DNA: TGCGCCAGCAGCCGGACTAGCGGTTCCTACAATGAGCAGTTCTTC

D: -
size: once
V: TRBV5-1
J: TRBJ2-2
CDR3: CASSPEYRPMQLFF
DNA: TGTGCCAGCAGCCCGGAGTACCGGCCAATGCAGCTGTTTTTT

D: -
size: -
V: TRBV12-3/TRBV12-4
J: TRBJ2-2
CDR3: CASSLDGGLGVLFF
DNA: TGTGCCAGCAGTTTGGACGGGGGGCTCGGGGTGCTGTTTTTT

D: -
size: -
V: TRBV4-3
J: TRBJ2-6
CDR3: CASTDGDSGANVLTF
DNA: TGCGCCAGCACTGACGGAGACTCTGGGGCCAACGTCCTGACTTTC

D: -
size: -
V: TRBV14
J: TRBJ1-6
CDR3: CASSHAGENSPLHF
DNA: TGTGCCAGCAGCCACGCAGGCGAAAATTCACCCCTCCACTTC

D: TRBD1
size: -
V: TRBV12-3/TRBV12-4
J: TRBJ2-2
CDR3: CASSHDRGGTGEMFF
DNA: TGTGCCAGTAGCCACGACAGGGGGGGCACCGGGGAGATGTTTTTT

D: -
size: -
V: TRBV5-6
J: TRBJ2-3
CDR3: CASRLDDTQYF
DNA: TGTGCCAGCAGGTTAGATGATACGCAGTATTTT